This T cell receptor beta chain was documented in a study of T cells in Graves' hyperthyroidism and ophthalmopathy. Amplified TCR beta CDR3 regions came from RNA transcripts. The HTBI primer set served for first-round RT-PCR of the TCR CDR3. TCRdb fed the multiplex PCR reads into MiXCR, producing one record per CDR3 protein. The repertoire holds about 260,000 distinct CDR3 sequences, with under 30% as singletons. Exclusions: uncontrolled infection, other autoimmune disease, pregnancy, lactation. Drawn at first hyperthyroidism diagnosis, the blood sample preceded any ophthalmopathy symptoms. This CDR3 spans 12 amino acids. Germline lookup yields CDR1 MDHEN and CDR2 SYDVKM. V lost 7 bases to trimming and J lost 4 bases, with 10 bases between them. Only a few counts were recorded for this clonotype.

Sequences were obtained from blood. The sequence was collected from a man aged 40-49 years with Graves' hyperthyroidism that later progressed to Graves' ophthalmopathy. The chain couples TRBV28 to TRBJ1-1, with D hard to call. The CDR3 DNA is TGTGCCAGCAACAAATGGAGCACTGAAGCTTTCTTT. It encodes CASNKWSTEAFF. Looking up the rest from reference TRBV28 and TRBJ1-1 gives the full variable domain: DVKVTQSSRYLVKRTGEKVFLECVQDMDHENMFWYRQDPGLGLRLIYFSYDVKMKEKGDIPEGYSVSREKKERFSLILESASTNQTSMYLCASNKWSTEAFFGQGTRLTVV.